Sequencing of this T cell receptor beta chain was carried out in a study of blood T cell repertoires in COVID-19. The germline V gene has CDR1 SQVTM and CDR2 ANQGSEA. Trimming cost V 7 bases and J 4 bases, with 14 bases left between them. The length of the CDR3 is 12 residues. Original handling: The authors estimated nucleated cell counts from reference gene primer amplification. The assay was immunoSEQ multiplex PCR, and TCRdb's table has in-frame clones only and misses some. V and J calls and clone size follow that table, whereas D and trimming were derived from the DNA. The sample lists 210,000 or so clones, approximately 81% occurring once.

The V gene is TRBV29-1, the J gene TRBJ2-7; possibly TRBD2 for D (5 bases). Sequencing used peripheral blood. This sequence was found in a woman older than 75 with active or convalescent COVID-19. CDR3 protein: CSGMQPGYEQYF. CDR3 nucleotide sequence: TGCAGCGGGATGCAGCCGGGGTACGAGCAGTACTTC.